This TCR beta chain was retrieved from a study of cytomegalovirus exposure and HLA in healthy donors. CDR3 length: 14 amino acids. CDR1 SGHAT and CDR2 FQNNGV come from the germline V gene. Unmatched junction bases numbered 6, after V lost 3 bases and J lost 9 bases. The PCR used 60 Vbeta and 13 Jbeta primers. Profiled with immunoSEQ multiplex PCR; TCRdb holds only in-frame clones, not every one. The sample shows about 180,000 clones, 84% of them seen only once. This chain joins TRBV11-2 and TRBJ2-1, with 9 positions matching TRBD1. Sequenced material: PBMCs. The sequence derives from a girl aged 2 to 10 in good health and CMV-seropositive. The CDR3 nucleotides are TGTGCCAGCAGCTTCAACCCGACAGGGGGTGAGCAGTTCTTC. Translation: CASSFNPTGGEQFF.